This TCR beta chain was documented in a study of blood T cell repertoires in COVID-19. This CDR3 spans 19 amino acids. Trimming took 0 bases from V and 2 from J; bases not matched to a gene: 14. Germline CDR1 reads SGHVS; CDR2 reads FQNEAQ. Generated by immunoSEQ multiplex PCR, the TCRdb table keeps only in-frame clones and is missing some. The table lists over 200,000 clones, around 80% of them singletons, with approximately 2% in the top ten. Sequencing input: peripheral blood. This TCR came from a man between 40 and 49 years old who had recovered from COVID-19. The J gene is TRBJ2-5, the V gene TRBV7-8; 8 bases are shared with TRBD1. The CDR3 here is CASSLAFPSDRGSQETQYF. In DNA form, the CDR3 reads TGTGCCAGCAGCTTAGCTTTCCCCTCCGACAGGGGATCACAAGAGACCCAGTACTTC.